One sample yielded the 20 T cell receptor beta chains listed below, sequenced in a study of T cell clonality in common variable immunodeficiency. Points from the study as a whole: Common variable immunodeficiency TCR beta sequences reportedly had fewer deletions and N-nucleotide insertions.

Profiling relied on immunoSEQ multiplex PCR, and the TCRdb table lists in-frame clones only, not all of them. Observed in the sample are around 30,000 clones, none of them singletons. These TCRs are of unknown antigen specificity. Sequenced input: peripheral blood mononuclear cells. These receptors all stem from a human donor with common variable immunodeficiency.

This clone was seen more than once but under ten times. With the read ending 3 residues before the CDR3 end, the germline J gene is used to fill in that end. V and J are TRBV7-2 and TRBJ2-2, with 8 bases aligning to TRBD2. Germline V gene sequence: CDR1 SGHTA, CDR2 FQGNSA. V shed 5 bases, J shed 5 bases, and the junction held 7 bases outside the gene matches. The CDR3 runs 15 residues. The sequenced CDR3 bases are TGTGCCAGCAGCCTACGGGGGGGCCTTACCGGGGAG. Its translation is CASSLRGGLTGE. In full, the CDR3 reads CASSLRGGLTGELFF.

This clone showed up many times. The read ends 3 residues before the CDR3 terminus; that terminus is restored from the germline J gene. The chain uses TRBV10-3 and TRBJ2-6; no firm D call. The CDR3 covers 14 residues. Trimming pared 10 bases from V and 0 bases from J, leaving 10 bases between. Germline values: CDR1 ENHRY, CDR2 SYGVKD. CDR3 DNA (partial): TGTGCCACAACACCCGTCTCTGGGGCCAACGTC. Protein sequence: CATTPVSGANV. The entire CDR3 protein reads CATTPVSGANVLTF.

Turning to this clone: The CDR3 end lies 3 residues beyond the end of the read and is filled in from the germline J gene. V and J are TRBV7-6 and TRBJ1-5; possible D gene TRBD1, 5 bases. This CDR3 has 15 amino acids. The V and J ends lost 1 base and 0 bases respectively, with 7 bases between them. Germline CDR1 is SGHVS and CDR2 is FNYEAQ. CDR3 amino acids: CASSLGGSSNQPQHF. The sequenced part of the CDR3 DNA is TGTGCCAGCAGCTTAGGGGGCAGTAGCAATCAGCCC.

This clone has a count of ten or more. The DNA ends 3 residues before the CDR3 does, and the rest of the CDR3 is filled in from the germline J gene. The V gene is TRBV5-6, the J gene TRBJ1-2; D is possibly TRBD1 (6 bases). Between the trimmed V and J ends, which lost 4 bases and 5 bases, there was a span of 15 bases. CDR1 SGHDT and CDR2 YYEEEE come from the germline V gene. The CDR3 contains 14 residues. This chain's CDR3 is CASSTQGIKYGYTF. The DNA read from the CDR3 is TGTGCCAGCAGCACCCAGGGGATCAAGTATGGC.

To note about this clone: The read comes to an end 3 residues before the CDR3 does, leaving the germline J gene to fill in the end. The chain combines TRBV19 with TRBJ2-3; the D gene is possibly TRBD1 (6 bases). CDR1 LNHDA and CDR2 SQIVND come from the germline V gene (reference sequence). The germline V and J ends were trimmed by 3 bases and 1 base, with 14 bases remaining between them. The CDR3 extends over 16 amino acids. The sequenced part of the CDR3 DNA is TGTGCCAGTAGTATTCCGACAGGCCGGGGCACAGATACG. Encoded protein: CASSIPTGRGTDT. The whole CDR3 protein is CASSIPTGRGTDTQYF.

This clone was detected many times. The DNA ends 3 residues before the CDR3 does, and the rest of the CDR3 is filled in from the germline J gene. The chain links TRBV5-4 to TRBJ2-3; D possibly corresponds to TRBD1 (5 bases). Germline-derived CDR1 and CDR2 are SGHNT and YYREEE (reference sequence). The length of the CDR3 is 14 residues. The V end lost 2 bases, the J end lost 5 bases, and 12 bases lay between the germline ends. The chain's CDR3 is CASSFLGQQDTQYF. The sequenced part of the CDR3 DNA is TGTGCCAGCAGCTTTTTGGGGCAGCAAGATACG.

A remark on this clone: The read halts 3 residues ahead of the CDR3 end, with the missing end drawn from the germline J gene. The chain has TRBV7-2 and TRBJ2-7; 9 bases match TRBD2. The length of the CDR3 is 14 residues. J lost 2 bases, V lost 8 bases, and 7 bases had no gene match. The V gene's germline CDR1 is SGHTA and CDR2 FQGNSA. The CDR3 DNA, read in part, is TGTGCCAGCGGGCCAGCGGGGGGCCCCTACGAG. It yields the protein CASGPAGGPYE. The whole CDR3 reads CASGPAGGPYEQYF.

On this clone: The read falls 3 residues short of the CDR3 end, and the missing part is taken from the germline J gene. This chain connects TRBV7-2 to TRBJ2-5; D gene ambiguous. The germline V and J ends were trimmed by 4 bases and 5 bases, with 11 bases remaining between them. This CDR3 has 13 residues. CDR1 SGHTA and CDR2 FQGNSA come from the germline V gene. The CDR3 bases that were read are TGTGCCAGCAGCTATCAAGGCCCGGAGACC. This encodes CASSYQGPET. The full CDR3 reads CASSYQGPETQYF.

This clone came up many times. The read halts 3 residues ahead of the CDR3 end, with the missing end drawn from the germline J gene. The chain has TRBV5-1 and TRBJ1-4; 7 nucleotides agree with TRBD1. CDR3 length: 14 amino acids. Germline CDR1 reads SGHRS; CDR2 reads YFSETQ. V gave up 0 bases and J gave up 7 bases; unmatched junction bases: 3. CDR3 sequence: CASSLGQGSEKLFF. The sequenced part of the CDR3 DNA is TGCGCCAGCAGCTTGGGACAGGGTTCTGAAAAA.

On this clone: The read finishes 3 residues shy of the CDR3 end, and the germline J gene is used to complete it. The chain uses TRBV7-8 and TRBJ1-6; D is unclear. Trimming cost V 5 bases and J 0 bases, with 17 bases left between them. Germline lookup yields CDR1 SGHVS and CDR2 FQNEAQ. The CDR3 is 18 residues long. The covered CDR3 bases are TGTGCCAGCAGCCTTCTAGCGACGGGGAGCTCCTATAATTCACCC. Translation: CASSLLATGSSYNSP. The entire CDR3 protein reads CASSLLATGSSYNSPLHF. Looking up the rest from reference TRBV7-8 and TRBJ1-6 gives the full variable domain: GAGVSQSPRYKVAKRGQDVALRCDPISGHVSLFWYQQALGQGPEFLTYFQNEAQLDKSGLPSDRFFAERPEGSVSTLKIQRTQQEDSAVYLCASSLLATGSSYNSPLHFGNGTRLTVT.

This clone was counted at least ten times. The CDR3 is cut off 3 residues early in the read; its end comes from the germline J gene. This chain links TRBV20-1 with TRBJ2-7; 13 bases match TRBD2. This CDR3 has 16 amino acids. Germline CDR1 reads DFQATT; CDR2 reads SNEGSKA (reference sequence). Unmatched junction bases numbered 9, after V lost 4 bases and J lost 3 bases. Partial CDR3 DNA: TGCAGTGCTAAGACTAGCGGGGGGACTCCCTACTACGAG. Encoded protein: CSAKTSGGTPYYE. The full CDR3 is CSAKTSGGTPYYEQYF.

Ten or more counts support this clone. The read ends 3 residues before the CDR3 terminus; that terminus is restored from the germline J gene. V gene TRBV7-8 combines with J gene TRBJ2-5; 9 bases agree with TRBD1. This CDR3 contains 12 residues. From germline, CDR1 is SGHVS and CDR2 FQNEAQ. The CDR3 bases that were read are TGTGCCAGCAGCGGGACAGGGTTTACC. Encoded protein: CASSGTGFT. The CDR3 in its entirety is CASSGTGFTQYF.

This clone was seen ten or more times. Read data end 3 residues before the CDR3 end; the end is taken from the germline J gene. V gene TRBV18 combines with J gene TRBJ1-1, with 8 nucleotides matching TRBD1. The CDR3 covers 16 residues. After removal of 3 bases from V and 5 bases from J, the junction contained 11 bases not matched to a gene. Germline V gives CDR1 KGHSH, CDR2 LQKENI. CDR3 in amino acids: CASSPTPGGYKTEAFF. CDR3 DNA (partial): TGTGCCAGCTCACCCACCCCAGGGGGCTATAAGACTGAA. The full variable domain, with the rest looked up from reference TRBV18 and TRBJ1-1, is NAGVMQNPRHLVRRRGQEARLRCSPMKGHSHVYWYRQLPEEGLKFMVYLQKENIIDESGMPKERFSAEFPKEGPSILRIQQVVRGDSAAYFCASSPTPGGYKTEAFFGQGTRLTVV.

This clone turned up a few times. CDR3: CASGTDRDPNSPLHF. CDR3 DNA, as far as it was read: TGTGCCAGCGGAACAGACAGGGATCCTAATTCACCC. V gene TRBV6-4 combines with J gene TRBJ1-6; 7 bases fit TRBD1. The sequence runs out 3 residues before the end of the CDR3; the remainder is reconstructed from the germline J gene. With 8 bases clipped from V and 6 bases from J, the junction kept 10 bases outside the gene matches. The germline gives CDR1 MRHNA, CDR2 SNTAGT. This CDR3 comprises 15 residues.

The sample holds a few counts of this clone. The read falls 3 residues short of the CDR3 end, and the missing part is taken from the germline J gene. This chain links TRBV18 with TRBJ2-7; 7 bases map to TRBD2. This CDR3 has 16 residues. V lost 3 bases and J lost 5; bases outside the gene matches: 13. Germline values: CDR1 KGHSH, CDR2 LQKENI. This CDR3 reads CASSPPEGSGAHEQYF. Partial CDR3 DNA: TGTGCCAGCTCACCGCCGGAGGGGAGCGGGGCCCACGAG.

This clone is medium-sized in the sample. A read error may produce the germline difference seen at one junction end. The DNA ends 3 residues before the CDR3 does, and the rest of the CDR3 is filled in from the germline J gene. The chain uses TRBV7-7 and TRBJ2-2, with TRBD1 matching 7 bases. The CDR3 consists of 16 residues. CDR1 is SSHAT, CDR2 FNYEAQ, per germline (reference sequence). The CDR3 spells CASSPVTGQHTGELFF. The part of the CDR3 DNA that was read is TGTGCTAGCAGCCCTGTGACGGGACAGCACACCGGGGAG. The complete variable domain, with remaining parts taken from reference TRBV7-7 and TRBJ2-2, reads GAGVSQSPRYKVTKRGQDVTLRCDPISSHATLYWYQQALGQGPEFLTYFNYEAQPDKSGLPSDRFSAERPEGSISTLTIQRTEQRDSAMYRCASSPVTGQHTGELFFGEGSRLTVL.

On this clone: The read stops 3 residues short of the end of the CDR3; the missing end is completed from the germline J gene. The chain couples TRBV7-6 to TRBJ2-7; 7 bases line up with TRBD1. Unmatched junction bases numbered 9, after V lost 1 base and J lost 3 bases. Per germline, CDR1 SGHVS and CDR2 FNYEAQ. This CDR3 is 16 amino acids long. Here the CDR3 reads CASSLVITTGFYEQYF. Partial CDR3 DNA: TGTGCCAGCAGCTTAGTCATAACGACAGGGTTCTACGAG.

This clone was seen ten or more times. Coverage ceases 3 residues before the CDR3 finishes, and the germline J gene fills in the end. V usage is TRBV13 and J usage is TRBJ2-6; 8 nucleotides agree with TRBD1. There are 16 residues in the CDR3. The V gene's germline CDR1 is PRHDT and CDR2 FYEKMQ (reference sequence). The V segment lost 4 bases and the J segment 2 bases; nucleotides outside the gene matches: 4. This CDR3 is CASSSATGAGANVLTF. The CDR3 bases that were read are TGTGCCAGCAGCTCAGCGACAGGGGCTGGGGCCAACGTC.

Comment on this clone: Read sequence stops 3 residues before the CDR3 end, and the germline J gene provides the missing end. This chain joins TRBV20-1 and TRBJ2-7, with a weak D call TRBD1 (5 bases). The germline V and J ends were trimmed by 5 bases and 2 bases, with 28 bases remaining between them. The CDR3 runs to 18 residues. Germline V gene lookup returns CDR1 DFQATT and CDR2 SNEGSKA (reference sequence). The part of the CDR3 DNA that was read is TGCAGTGCTTCCCGCTACCACCTTGGACAATACAGCGCCTACGAG. This codes for CSASRYHLGQYSAYE. The CDR3 as a whole reads CSASRYHLGQYSAYEQYF.

About this clone itself: The sequenced fragment ends 3 residues before the CDR3 boundary, so the rest is inferred from the germline J gene. The chain carries TRBV7-6 and TRBJ1-2; D possibly corresponds to TRBD1 (6 bases). The CDR3 is 15 amino acids. V was cut by 1 base and J by 6 bases, with 15 bases left in between. Germline V gene lookup returns CDR1 SGHVS and CDR2 FNYEAQ. CDR3 sequence: CASSLGPQGRNGYTF. The CDR3 DNA, read in part, is TGTGCCAGCAGCTTAGGTCCCCAGGGGAGGAATGGC.